This T cell receptor (beta chain) was observed in a study of identifying expanded T cells in peripheral blood. During the collection period, no donor immune events like infections were recorded. This CDR3 has 13 amino acids. Germline V lookup: CDR1 SGDLS, CDR2 YYNGEE. V was shortened by 1 base and J by 0 bases, with 5 bases between the two germline ends. Profiling relied on immunoSEQ multiplex PCR, and the TCRdb table lists in-frame clones only, not all of them. The data show under 95,000 clones, 89% seen once. The clonotype was recovered from a person aged 18 to 70 in good health. The rearrangement joins TRBV9 to TRBJ2-7; the D is unclear. Specimen: blood. CDR3 sequence reads: CASSVSDSYEQYF. The CDR3 coding sequence is TGTGCCAGCAGCGTAAGTGACTCCTACGAGCAGTACTTC.